This TCR beta chain was recorded in a study of cytotoxic CD8 clonotypes in ibrutinib-treated CLL. Looking at the study overall: Partial responses numbered approximately 24 and complete responses 2; after a median about 62 months, roughly 15 stayed remitted and around 12 progressed.

TCRdb's table, derived via immunoSEQ multiplex PCR, lists solely in-frame clones and lacks some. The repertoire includes 140,000 to 150,000 clones, 76% of them detected once, and 5.1% sits in the top ten. The sequencing used PBMCs, collected after 24 months of ibrutinib treatment. The sequence was obtained from a human donor with chronic lymphocytic leukemia.

This CDR3 reads CAISPGTPGANVLTF. DNA for the CDR3: TGTGCCATCAGCCCTGGGACCCCTGGGGCCAACGTCCTGACTTTC. The V call is TRBV10-3, the J call TRBJ2-6; D is tentatively TRBD1 or TRBD2 (5 bases each). The CDR3 is 15 amino acids. The V end lost 6 bases, the J end lost 2 bases, and 11 bases lay between the germline ends. The germline V gene has CDR1 ENHRY and CDR2 SYGVKD.